The 9 T cell receptor beta chains below come from one sample, sequenced in a study of tumor-infiltrating lymphocytes in primary liver carcinoma (dated by TCRdb to 2015 to 2018). This sample was sequenced with an Illumina HiSeq 2500. TCRbeta-specific cDNA was reverse-transcribed from about 520 ng total RNA using a constant-region primer and ProtoScript II reverse transcriptase. The TCRbeta libraries were prepared through three rounds of nested multiplex PCR following a slightly modified ARM-PCR procedure. Each of the first two PCR rounds ran for about 10 cycles and used multiplex TRBV1-TRBV30 forward primers together with a Cbeta reverse primer. TCRdb reworked the public reads: Q25 trimming with fastp, MiXCR clone assembly, productive beta chains retained. Identical CDR3 proteins give one entry, which carries the most common genes and DNA. The sample data list under 50,000 distinct CDR3 sequences, and around 64% of these were observed just once. The ten largest clones add up to roughly 29% of the sample.

Total RNA and DNA were co-extracted from around 20-30 mg of bulk tissue with the AllPrep DNA/RNA mini kit, without cell sorting. Sequencing was done on a sample of liver tumor tissue from sampling region 5. The label giving this sample's cell subset or site can be read as: tumor region T5, tumor centre. The receptors stem from a man in his forties or fifties with primary liver carcinoma and hepatitis B virus infection.

This clonotype was observed once. Without the conserved terminal phenylalanine or tryptophan, this CDR3 likely stems from a read error. V usage is TRBV29-1 and J usage is TRBJ2-5; 7 bases line up with TRBD1. The V gene's germline CDR1 is SQVTM and CDR2 ANQGSEA. With V trimmed by 4 bases and J by 6 bases, 5 bases remained unmatched. This CDR3 has 12 amino acids. CDR3 residues: CSVGGGGKTQYL. Written as DNA, the CDR3 is TGCAGCGTTGGAGGGGGCGGCAAGACCCAGTACCTC.

Concerning this clonotype itself: The CDR3 end shows no conserved phenylalanine or tryptophan, and so a read error is likely. The DNA is omitted, as the CDR3 cannot be located on it reliably, and the CDR3 follows TCRdb's listing. The J gene is TRBJ1-2, the V gene TRBV11-2. Inclusive of both ends, the CDR3 amounts to 13 amino acids. CDR1 is SGHAT, CDR2 FQNNGV, per germline. CDR3 residues: CASSLEGNYGYIS.

With regard to this clonotype: Because the CDR3 is missing its conserved closing phenylalanine or tryptophan, this is likely a read error. This chain uses TRBV4-1 with TRBJ1-1, with 8 bases matching TRBD1. V dropped 0 bases and J dropped 6; count of bases not matched to a gene: 27. There are 22 residues in the CDR3. The germline CDR1 and CDR2 sequences are MGHRA and YSYEKL. The CDR3 nucleotides are TGCGCCAGCAGCCAAGATCTAGTCCCCAGTGACAGGGGCAGACCCCTGGTCGCTGAAGCTTTCCTT. It yields the protein CASSQDLVPSDRGRPLVAEAFL.

The V gene is TRBV4-1, the J gene TRBJ2-7; 11 bases agree with TRBD2. Germline loops: CDR1 MGHRA, CDR2 YSYEKL. Trimming removed 2 bases from V and 7 bases from J; junction bases left unmatched: 13. The CDR3 consists of 17 residues. The CDR3, as DNA: TGCGCCAGCAGCCAACCGGGAGAAACTAGCGGGAGCTATGAGCAGTACTTC. Translating it yields CASSQPGETSGSYEQYF.

This clonotype was picked up a small number of times. The genes are TRBV4-1 and TRBJ1-5, with D possibly matching TRBD1 (5 bases). There are 15 residues in the CDR3. Germline V gene data show CDR1 as MGHRA and CDR2 as YSYEKL. V lost 6 bases and J 6 bases, leaving 18 bases between the germline ends. The CDR3 DNA reads as TGCGCCAGCAGTCTAGGGGAGGTTGGTCCTCAGCCCCAGCATTTT. Translating gives CASSLGEVGPQPQHF.

Comments on this clonotype: At one of its ends the junction is not consistent with the germline gene, which may arise from a read error. The chain recombines TRBV7-9 with TRBJ2-5; D uncertain. CDR1 SEHNR and CDR2 FQNEAQ come from the germline V gene (reference sequence). This CDR3 has 15 amino acids. This CDR3 is CTSSLVATRAETQYF. CDR3 in DNA: TGTACCAGCAGCTTAGTCGCGACAAGGGCAGAGACCCAGTACTTC.

This clonotype was counted many times. The chain joins TRBV10-3 to TRBJ2-2; 14 positions agree with TRBD2. The germline CDR1 and CDR2 sequences are ENHRY and SYGVKD. After removal of 6 bases from V and 5 bases from J, the junction contained 17 bases not matched to a gene. The CDR3 spans 20 residues. CDR3 in DNA: TGTGCCATCAGGGGGACAGGACCGGGACTAGCGGGAGAAAGGACCGGGGAGCTGTTTTTT. Translation gives CAIRGTGPGLAGERTGELFF.

This clonotype showed up just a few times. The chain uses TRBV20-1 and TRBJ2-7, with D perhaps being TRBD1 or TRBD2 (7 bases each). Germline CDR1 and CDR2: DFQATT and SNEGSKA (reference sequence). Trimming cost V 5 bases and J 2 bases, with 10 bases left between them. This CDR3 contains 12 residues. CDR3 sequence: CSASGGAYEQYF. The CDR3 DNA is TGCAGTGCTTCAGGGGGGGCCTACGAGCAGTACTTC.

To note about this clonotype: A much larger clone differs by one base, so this may be a read error. The V call is TRBV28, the J call TRBJ2-7; D gene unclear. Germline CDR1 is MDHEN and CDR2 is SYDVKM. The CDR3 has 14 residues. V gave up 8 bases and J gave up 7 bases, with 21 bases separating them. The CDR3 loop reads CASHATQWAKEQYF. CDR3 nucleotides: TGTGCCAGCCACGCGACGCAGTGGGCGAAGGAGCAGTACTTC.